The T cell receptor beta chain described here comes from a study of regulatory T cells in long-lasting Graves disease. Study outcomes and limitations: Segments TRBV28, TRBJ1-2 and TRBJ2-5 showed preferential usage in persistent disease. Sampling was limited to peripheral blood rather than thyroid tissue.

The length of the CDR3 is 17 residues. The germline V gene encodes CDR1 DFQATT and CDR2 SNEGSKA (reference sequence). Trimming took 0 bases from V and 4 from J; bases not matched to a gene: 11. Time point noted: newly diagnosed GD, antithyroid drugs for less than 3 months. The TCR library used RNA extracted from PBMCs. TCR beta libraries were built with iRepertoire HTBI primers and Arm-PCR of CDR3 regions. Each CDR3 protein gets one entry after TCRdb re-called the multiplex PCR reads with MiXCR. The sample contains 450,000 to 500,000 distinct CDR3 sequences, 16% of which appear only once. This clonotype was counted at least ten times. Its target is not known. These data also formed part of another study, on T cells in Graves' hyperthyroidism and ophthalmopathy.

The clonotype comes from a man in his forties or fifties with Graves disease. This chain links TRBV20-1 with TRBJ1-1; 10 bases are a match to TRBD1. Sample: peripheral blood mononuclear cells (PBMCs), taken at new diagnosis, from a patient treated with antithyroid drugs. CDR3 nucleotides: TGCAGTGCTAGAGATAGCCCCAAGACAGGGGGCTCCACTGAAGCTTTCTTT. It is translated as CSARDSPKTGGSTEAFF.